This T cell receptor (beta chain) emerged from a study of CD8 T cell repertoires and HIV-1 epitope variants (TCRdb year 2020). Regarding the complete study: Twenty-five peptides representing autologous and known Gag and Nef epitope variants were each used to stimulate T cells in separate culture wells. Control conditions included a CMV, EBV and flu peptide pool, the Ebola AY9 epitope as negative control, and a no-peptide well. The epitopes tested covered three Gag epitope families plus Nef HW9 and YT9. T cells were enriched with the EasySep Human T Cell Enrichment Kit and co-cultured with equal numbers of autologous T cell-negative cells as antigen-presenting cells. For 10 to 11 days the cultures were kept in IMDM with gentamicin, and on days 3 and 7 half of the media was changed with IL-2, IL-7 and IL-15 added. A 1M T cell aliquot was kept as an uncultured baseline condition, separate from the 80 or so T cell cultures. A total of more than 75 T cell cultures were run, with each culture condition done in triplicate except for one peptide, which was done in duplicate. Results and caveats for the whole study, not just this receptor: A handful of clonotypes recognized the Nef KF9 family and one clonotype recognized the HW9 family, while no responses to the TAALDMSHF plasma variant were seen. The assay could identify only TCR beta chains and pointed to proliferation in response to antigen, not to T cell function or cytokine profile. Under 10 antigen-specific TCR beta clonotypes were identified, of which about six appeared to be cross-reactive for autologous or known escape epitope variants.

Deletion took 0 bases off V and 4 bases off J, with a span of 12 bases between the germline ends. Measured from the cysteine to the phenylalanine, the CDR3 is 15 residues long. The retained sequence is limited to the CDR3, 45 bases, with the frame set at the first base. The germline V gene specifies LGHNA as CDR1 and YSLEER as CDR2. In its sample, this clone was seen a few times. What antigen it recognizes has not been identified. There are no base qualities to consult, and no much larger clone falls within one base. Sequencing of TCR beta CDR3 regions was performed at survey depth on the immunoSEQ platform. The QIAamp DNA micro kit was used to extract genomic DNA from every cultured and uncultured CD8+ T cell population. As for the original processing: Samples with fewer than 5,000 productive reads were excluded, which removed about 7% of the roughly 80 HIV peptide-stimulated cultures. A MANAFEST web app trimmed sequences to CDR3 and removed nonproductive sequences, CDR3s under 5 amino acids, and those not starting C or ending F/W. To count as antigen-specific, a clonotype had to be expanded in at least 2 of 3 replicates compared with the no-peptide control at FDR 0.01, and only within one epitope family. Specific clonotypes also needed at least fivefold higher frequency than in wells stimulated with peptides from other epitope families. TCRdb retrieved this table from immuneACCESS and kept in-frame rearrangements only. Not all clones are present; in checked studies, unresolved V genes account for under half, and no reason is known for the remainder. V and J calls and clone size are copied from that table; D and trimming were computed from the DNA. Present in this sample are 3,900 or so clones, nearly 70% of which were seen just once. Around 41% of the sample is taken by the ten largest.

The EasySep Human CD8+ T Cell Enrichment Kit was used on day 10 to isolate CD8+ T cells from every culture. This receptor was identified in a male donor with HIV. The specimen sequenced was cultured CD8+ T cells derived from PBMCs. The sequence joins TRBV4-3 to TRBJ1-1; 5 matching bases give a weak D call of TRBD1. The DNA sequence follows: TGCGCCAGCAGCCAAGATCCTGGGGGTGGCACTGAAGCTTTCTTT. The encoded protein is CASSQDPGGGTEAFF.